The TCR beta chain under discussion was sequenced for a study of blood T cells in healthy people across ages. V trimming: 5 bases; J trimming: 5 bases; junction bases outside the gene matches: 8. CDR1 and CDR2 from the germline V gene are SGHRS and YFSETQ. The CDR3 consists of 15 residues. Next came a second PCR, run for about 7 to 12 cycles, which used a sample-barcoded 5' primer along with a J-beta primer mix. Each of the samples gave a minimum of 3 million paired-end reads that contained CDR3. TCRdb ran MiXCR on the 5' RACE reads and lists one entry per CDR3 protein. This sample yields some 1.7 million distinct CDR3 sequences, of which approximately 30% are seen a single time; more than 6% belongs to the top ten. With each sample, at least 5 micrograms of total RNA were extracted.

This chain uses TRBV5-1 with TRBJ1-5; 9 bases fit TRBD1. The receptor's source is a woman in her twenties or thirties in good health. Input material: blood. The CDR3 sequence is CASRGTGFGHQPQHF. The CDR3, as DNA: TGCGCCAGCAGAGGGACAGGGTTCGGGCATCAGCCCCAGCATTTT. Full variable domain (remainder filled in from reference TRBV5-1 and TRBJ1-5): KAGVTQTPRYLIKTRGQQVTLSCSPISGHRSVSWYQQTPGQGLQFLFEYFSETQRNKGNFPGRFSGRQFSNSRSEMNVSTLELGDSALYLCASRGTGFGHQPQHFGDGTRLSIL.